This T cell receptor (beta chain) was documented in a study of spatial heterogeneity in lung cancer. Study overall: There were roughly 78 donors, all of them untreated patients with early-stage non-small cell lung cancer. Available follow-up PBMC samples, collected a median of roughly two years post-resection, were sequenced. Fewer alpha-chain than beta-chain sequences were consistently detected. Study conclusions and caveats: Resection saw ubiquitous expanded tumor TCRs appear in blood more than follow-up did.

A few counts support this clonotype. The antigen is undetermined. Time point of the sample: blood at routine non-recurrence follow-up after resection. No cell sorting; template was whole RNA from tumor, lung tissue or PBMC. TCRdb processed the 5' RACE reads anew with MiXCR; each CDR3 protein has one entry. The data show 50,000 to 60,000 distinct CDR3 sequences, roughly 7% seen once. Per germline, CDR1 SNHLY and CDR2 FYNNEI. V was pared by 8 bases and J by 0 bases, with 12 bases between. This CDR3 is built from 14 residues. The receptor was isolated from a female donor with early-stage non-small cell lung cancer. Sequenced material: PBMCs, taken at follow-up. V is TRBV2 and J is TRBJ2-3; D is possibly TRBD2 (5 bases). CDR3: CASGSRYSTDTQYF. CDR3 sequence (DNA): TGTGCCAGCGGGAGTAGATATAGCACAGATACGCAGTATTTT.